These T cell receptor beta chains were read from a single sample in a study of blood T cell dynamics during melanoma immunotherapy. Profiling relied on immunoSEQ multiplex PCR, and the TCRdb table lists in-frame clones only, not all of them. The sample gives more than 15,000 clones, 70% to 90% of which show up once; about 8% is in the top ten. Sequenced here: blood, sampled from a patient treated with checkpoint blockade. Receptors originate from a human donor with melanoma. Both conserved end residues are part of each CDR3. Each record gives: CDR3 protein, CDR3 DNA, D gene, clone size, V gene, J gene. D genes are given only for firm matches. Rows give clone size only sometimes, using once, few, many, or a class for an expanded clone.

CASILSDSYGYTF,TGTGCCAGCATTCTCTCGGACAGCTATGGCTACACCTTC,NA,NA,TRBV2,TRBJ1-2
CASSRGKNRGTDTQYF,TGTGCCAGTAGCCGGGGTAAAAACAGGGGCACAGATACGCAGTATTTT,NA,NA,TRBV19,TRBJ2-3
CASSETSGPDTQYF,TGTGCCAGCAGTGAGACTAGCGGGCCAGATACGCAGTATTTT,TRBD2,NA,TRBV6-4,TRBJ2-3
CASSLNTNTGELFF,TGCGCCAGCAGCTTGAATACGAACACCGGGGAGCTGTTTTTT,NA,NA,TRBV5-1,TRBJ2-2
CASSPSGDEQFF,TGTGCCAGCAGCCCCTCAGGGGATGAGCAGTTCTTC,NA,NA,TRBV7-2,TRBJ2-1
CASSLTQESQETQYF,TGTGCCAGCAGCCTCACTCAGGAGTCTCAAGAGACCCAGTACTTC,NA,NA,TRBV5-4,TRBJ2-5
CASSADIPLGNEQYF,TGTGCCAGCAGCGCCGACATCCCTCTAGGAAACGAGCAGTACTTC,NA,NA,TRBV9,TRBJ2-7
CASSGDYRDRGNTEAFF,TGTGCCAGCAGTGGGGATTACCGGGACAGGGGTAATACTGAAGCTTTCTTT,TRBD1,NA,TRBV27,TRBJ1-1
CASSLSAGSSNQPQHF,TGTGCCAGCAGTTTAAGCGCAGGGTCGAGCAATCAGCCCCAGCATTTT,NA,NA,TRBV28,TRBJ1-5
CASSRHQGASNQPQHF,TGTGCCAGCAGCAGACACCAGGGGGCGAGCAATCAGCCCCAGCATTTT,TRBD1,NA,TRBV27,TRBJ1-5
CASSSQGTEQYF,TGCGCCAGCAGCTCACAGGGGACCGAGCAGTACTTC,TRBD1,NA,TRBV5-1,TRBJ2-7
CASSGGYTF,TGTGCCAGCTCGGGTGGCTACACCTTC,NA,few,TRBV27,TRBJ1-2
CASSQGPPRSYEQYF,TGTGCCAGCAGCCAAGGACCCCCGAGATCCTACGAGCAGTACTTC,NA,NA,TRBV13,TRBJ2-7
CASSYSAGPPYEQYF,TGTGCCAGCAGTTACTCCGCGGGACCCCCCTACGAGCAGTACTTC,NA,NA,TRBV6-5,TRBJ2-7
CASSFEGLSPQHF,TGTGCCAGCAGTTTCGAGGGGTTATCGCCCCAGCATTTT,NA,NA,TRBV28,TRBJ1-5
CASAHHSRTGDGYTF,TGTGCCAGCGCTCATCATTCGAGGACAGGGGATGGCTACACCTTC,TRBD1,NA,TRBV27,TRBJ1-2